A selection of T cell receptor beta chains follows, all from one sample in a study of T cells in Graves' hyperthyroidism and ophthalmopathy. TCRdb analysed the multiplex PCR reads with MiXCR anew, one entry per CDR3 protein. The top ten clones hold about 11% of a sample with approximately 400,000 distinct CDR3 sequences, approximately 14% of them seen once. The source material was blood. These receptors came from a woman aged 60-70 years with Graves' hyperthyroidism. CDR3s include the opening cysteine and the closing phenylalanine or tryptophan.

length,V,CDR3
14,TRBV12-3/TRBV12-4,CASSFKGPYNEQFF
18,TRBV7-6,CASSYSGTSGRGRYEQYF
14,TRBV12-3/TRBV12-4,CASRASGGTYEQYF
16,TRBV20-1,CSAIGRQGPSYNEQFF
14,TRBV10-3,CAIGSSGTGEKLFF
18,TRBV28,CASSLTPQGRAFTDTQYF
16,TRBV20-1,CSAVTKRGVPNTEAFF
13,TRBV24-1,CATRGLASDEQFF
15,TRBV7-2,CASSWGSGGQETQYF
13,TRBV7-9,CASSFSGKDGYTF
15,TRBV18,CASLPLTGDQETQYF
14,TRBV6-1,CASSEGAYTGELFF
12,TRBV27,CASSRTGGTQYF
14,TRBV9,CASKSGSNTGELFF
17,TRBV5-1,CASSLGGAGGLQETQYF
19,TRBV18,CASSPTTPGDRGRGNEQFF
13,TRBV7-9,CATRRDILVLQFF
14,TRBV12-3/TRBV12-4,CASTLAQGVGELFF
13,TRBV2,CASSERWTGGYTF
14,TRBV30,CAWSIGNSNEKLFF
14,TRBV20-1,CSARKGGTSGSMYF
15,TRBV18,CASSQTSTGGNEQYF
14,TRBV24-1,CATSEGDRDTEAFF
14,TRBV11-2,CASSLVYSTDTQYF
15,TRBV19,CASSQQGPGAYGYTF
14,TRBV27,CASSWGGRYNEQFF
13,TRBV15,CATSSYGPGVLFF